Below, 27 T cell receptor beta chains from the same sample are listed, as sequenced in a study of regulatory T cells in long-lasting Graves disease. iRepertoire HTBI primers and Arm-PCR of CDR3 regions built TCR beta libraries. TCRdb called the multiplex PCR reads again in MiXCR, with one record for every CDR3 protein. The data hold 450,000 or so distinct CDR3 sequences, with about 20% observed a single time. Time point: persistent/refractory GD, antithyroid drugs over 5 years with positive TRAb. PBMC-extracted RNA yielded the TCR library. Material: peripheral blood mononuclear cells (PBMCs), obtained when the disease was refractory, from a patient treated with antithyroid drugs. All receptors derive from a female donor with Graves disease.

This clonotype was seen repeatedly, ten times or more. J is TRBJ1-5 and V is TRBV6-1; 8 bases agree with TRBD1. Germline CDR1 MNHNS, CDR2 SASEGT. CDR3 length: 13 residues. J gave up 11 bases and V 7 bases, and 10 bases lay outside the gene matches. The CDR3 protein is CASTGTGQSAQHF. CDR3 bases: TGTGCCAGCACCGGGACAGGACAATCAGCCCAGCATTTT.

This chain connects TRBV20-1 to TRBJ2-7, with TRBD1 as a possible D gene (5 bases). CDR3 length: 12 residues. Trimming stripped 4 bases from V and 6 bases from J, with 13 bases between. CDR1 is DFQATT, CDR2 SNEGSKA, per germline (reference sequence). CDR3 bases: TGCAGTGCTAAAGGGGTGCAGGTCGAGCAGTACTTC. This codes for CSAKGVQVEQYF.

The V gene is TRBV28, the J gene TRBJ2-2; tentative D call: TRBD2 (5 bases). Germline loops: CDR1 MDHEN, CDR2 SYDVKM. V dropped 7 bases and J dropped 7 bases, with 16 bases sitting between them. The CDR3 runs to 14 residues. The CDR3 is CASKWSGSLGELFF. CDR3 nucleotides: TGTGCCAGCAAGTGGAGCGGTTCTCTCGGGGAGCTGTTTTTT. The entire variable domain, with the rest obtained from reference TRBV28 and TRBJ2-2, is as follows: DVKVTQSSRYLVKRTGEKVFLECVQDMDHENMFWYRQDPGLGLRLIYFSYDVKMKEKGDIPEGYSVSREKKERFSLILESASTNQTSMYLCASKWSGSLGELFFGEGSRLTVL.

This clonotype showed up just a few times. The V and J genes are TRBV20-1 and TRBJ2-5; TRBD2 matches 7 bases. The DNA end lines up better with TRBJ2-7; the J call may be wrong. CDR1 and CDR2 (germline): DFQATT, SNEGSKA (reference sequence). This CDR3 has 13 amino acids. In DNA, the CDR3 is TGCAGTGCTGGGGGGGATCTGGACTACGAGCAGTACTTC. Translating gives CSAGGDLDYEQYF.

V usage is TRBV19 and J usage is TRBJ1-5; D might be TRBD1 (5 bases). Germline CDR1 and CDR2: LNHDA and SQIVND (reference sequence). CDR3 length: 13 amino acids. Trimming removed 8 bases at V and 9 bases at J, with 17 bases between. The CDR3 DNA sequence: TGTGCCAGTTCTGCCTTAGACCAGGGGCCCCAGCATTTT. This codes for CASSALDQGPQHF.

This clonotype was seen many times. V gene TRBV19 combines with J gene TRBJ1-1; 8 bases are a match to TRBD1. Germline loops: CDR1 LNHDA, CDR2 SQIVND (reference sequence). After removal of 9 bases from V and 5 bases from J, the junction contained 8 bases not matched to a gene. This CDR3 comprises 13 residues. In nucleotides, the CDR3 is TGTGCCAGGACGACAGGGGTATGGACTGAAGCTTTCTTT. The encoded protein is CARTTGVWTEAFF.

This clonotype was recorded a few times. This sequence joins TRBV7-9 and TRBJ2-5, with 7 bases fitting TRBD1. Trimming at V came to 5 bases and at J to 3 bases, leaving 30 bases not matched to a gene. The CDR3 runs 22 residues. The germline V gene encodes CDR1 SEHNR and CDR2 FQNEAQ (reference sequence). CDR3 protein: CASSPDGKTRQGCKGPKETQYF. The DNA for the CDR3 is TGTGCCAGCAGCCCGGACGGAAAGACACGACAGGGTTGCAAGGGACCGAAAGAGACCCAGTACTTC.

This clonotype was recorded a few times. The genes are TRBV12-3 or TRBV12-4 and TRBJ2-1; 11 bases are shared with TRBD2. CDR3 length: 15 amino acids. V lost 2 bases and J lost 6; bases outside the gene matches: 3. In DNA, the CDR3 is TGTGCCAGCAGTTTAATAGCGGGGGGGAGCAATGAGCAGTTCTTC. This codes for CASSLIAGGSNEQFF.

There are many counts of this clonotype. The V call is TRBV12-3 or TRBV12-4, the J call TRBJ2-7; a weak D match, TRBD1 (5 bases). The CDR3 is 13 residues long. Trimming stripped 0 bases from V and 6 bases from J, with 9 bases between. The CDR3 nucleotides read TGTGCCAGCAGTTTAGCGGGCAGGGCCGAGCAGTACTTC. As protein: CASSLAGRAEQYF.

This clonotype occurred many times. CDR3 sequence (DNA): TGTGCCAGCAGTTTAGCCTTTAGCAATCAGCCCCAGCATTTT. Its translation: CASSLAFSNQPQHF. The chain uses TRBV28 and TRBJ1-5; D is unclear. CDR3 length: 14 amino acids. Trimming removed 2 bases from V and 0 bases from J, with 5 bases in between. Looked up from germline, CDR1 is MDHEN and CDR2 is SYDVKM.

This clonotype has ten or more counts. The rearrangement joins TRBV6-2 or TRBV6-3 to TRBJ1-2; D is possibly TRBD1 (5 bases). Germline V gives CDR1 MNHEY, CDR2 SVGEGT. V was trimmed by 2 bases and J by 4 bases, leaving 8 bases between them. CDR3 length: 13 residues. In nucleotides, the CDR3 is TGTGCCAGCAGTTACGGGGGTGGCTATGGCTACACCTTC. Amino acid sequence: CASSYGGGYGYTF.

This chain connects TRBV15 to TRBJ2-5, with TRBD2 matching over 7 bases. Germline CDR1 and CDR2: LNHNV and YYDKDF (reference sequence). V shed 4 bases, J shed 1 base, and the junction held 6 bases outside the gene matches. The CDR3 runs to 15 residues. CDR3 DNA sequence: TGTGCCACCAGCACCTGGGGCGGGGGCCAAGAGACCCAGTACTTC. Its protein product is CATSTWGGGQETQYF.

This clonotype has ten or more counts. The rearrangement joins TRBV6-2 or TRBV6-3 to TRBJ2-7, with 7 bases aligning to TRBD2. Germline V gene lookup returns CDR1 MNHEY and CDR2 SVGEGT. This CDR3 is built from 12 residues. The V gene end was trimmed by 6 bases and the J gene end by 3 bases; junction bases not matched to a gene: 2. Here the CDR3 reads CASSWTSYEQYF. As DNA, the CDR3 is TGTGCCAGCAGCTGGACTAGCTACGAGCAGTACTTC.

This clonotype was seen a handful of times. This chain links TRBV10-3 with TRBJ1-1; TRBD1 aligns across 10 bases. The CDR3 extends over 15 amino acids. CDR1 is ENHRY, CDR2 SYGVKD, per germline. J gave up 1 base and V 11 bases, and 10 bases lay outside the gene matches. The CDR3 sequence: CAVRDRGEGNTEAFF. The CDR3 nucleotides are TGTGCCGTCCGGGACAGGGGAGAGGGGAACACTGAAGCTTTCTTT.

This clonotype came up many times. The rearrangement links TRBV6-1 to TRBJ1-5, with D unresolved. V lost 5 bases and J lost 7, with 21 bases in between. Germline V CDR1 and CDR2: MNHNS, SASEGT. The CDR3 runs to 16 residues. CDR3 nucleotide sequence: TGTGCCAGCAGTCACCGGACCAGTGCGATAATGCAGCCCCAGCATTTT. Translating it yields CASSHRTSAIMQPQHF.

This clonotype has at least ten counts. The genes are TRBV11-1 and TRBJ1-1; 7 bases fit TRBD1. Germline CDR1 is SGHAT and CDR2 is FQDESV (reference sequence). V was pared by 4 bases and J by 4 bases, with 18 bases of the junction left unmatched. The CDR3 has 18 amino acids. This chain's CDR3 is CASSSLLQLNRGGTEAFF. The CDR3 DNA sequence: TGTGCCAGCAGCTCACTACTACAACTGAACAGGGGTGGCACTGAAGCTTTCTTT.

This rearrangement joins TRBV7-9 to TRBJ2-6; 10 nucleotides line up with TRBD1. Germline V gene lookup returns CDR1 SEHNR and CDR2 FQNEAQ (reference sequence). J was trimmed by 2 bases and V by 5 bases; bases with no gene match: 12. The CDR3 runs 19 residues. The DNA of the CDR3 is TGTGCCAGCAGCACGACAGGGGGCGCAAGGGGTCCTGGGGCCAACGTCCTGACTTTC. This codes for CASSTTGGARGPGANVLTF.

This clonotype was detected only a few times. The gene calls are TRBV5-1 and TRBJ1-2, with TRBD1 matching over 7 bases. The CDR3 consists of 12 residues. Germline V gene data show CDR1 as SGHRS and CDR2 as YFSETQ. The junction had 3 bases not matched to a gene; V was cut back by 2 bases and J by 8 bases. In nucleotides, the CDR3 is TGCGCCAGCAGCTTCTCAGGGGGAGGCTACACCTTC. Protein: CASSFSGGGYTF.

This clonotype was found many times. This chain uses TRBV7-2 with TRBJ1-5; TRBD1 might be the D (5 bases). V was cut by 5 bases and J by 5 bases, with 16 bases left in between. CDR1 is SGHTA and CDR2 is FQGNSA in the germline V gene. This CDR3 contains 15 residues. DNA of the CDR3: TGTGCCAGCAGCCCCCGTTGGGGGGGAGATCAGCCCCAGCATTTT. Its protein product is CASSPRWGGDQPQHF.

This clonotype occurred a few times. The chain joins TRBV30 to TRBJ1-2; D possibly corresponds to TRBD1 (6 bases). The CDR3 spans 12 residues. The V gene lost 1 base and the J gene lost 11 bases, with 14 bases spanning the gap. Per the germline V gene, CDR1 is GTSNPN and CDR2 is SVGIG (reference sequence). CDR3 sequence: CAWSEQGRVYTF. CDR3 bases: TGTGCCTGGAGTGAACAGGGCCGGGTGTACACCTTC.

This clonotype was found many times. The chain is built from TRBV12-5 and TRBJ2-5; D remains unclear. The CDR3 runs to 14 residues. Deletions cut 1 base from V and 0 bases from J, with 6 bases between. Germline CDR1 is LGHNT and CDR2 is FRNRAP. The CDR3 nucleotides are TGTGCTAGTGGTTTGGGGCGCGACCAAGAGACCCAGTACTTC. This codes for CASGLGRDQETQYF.

This clonotype was counted a few times. The chain recombines TRBV3-1 with TRBJ2-7; 10 positions match TRBD1. Trimming removed 8 bases from V and 6 bases from J; junction bases left unmatched: 7. There are 13 residues in the CDR3. CDR1 is LGHDT, CDR2 YNNKEL, per germline (reference sequence). This CDR3 reads CASGGDRGPEQYF. In nucleotides, the CDR3 is TGTGCCAGCGGGGGGGACAGGGGTCCCGAGCAGTACTTC.

The rearrangement links TRBV20-1 to TRBJ1-2, with 9 bases fitting TRBD1. This CDR3 comprises 15 residues. V shed 6 bases and J 5 bases; nucleotides not matched to a gene: 13. Germline CDR1 and CDR2: DFQATT and SNEGSKA (reference sequence). The CDR3 loop reads CSAKTDRGSFYGYTF. CDR3 DNA: TGCAGTGCCAAAACGGACAGGGGATCATTTTATGGCTACACCTTC.

This clonotype came up many times. V usage is TRBV19 and J usage is TRBJ1-5; 7 bases are shared with TRBD1. From germline, CDR1 is LNHDA and CDR2 SQIVND (reference sequence). The CDR3 contains 15 residues. V shed 7 bases, J shed 2 bases, and the junction held 8 bases outside the gene matches. CDR3 in DNA: TGTGCCAGTATTAACAGGGGAAGGGGCAATCAGCCCCAGCATTTT. As protein: CASINRGRGNQPQHF. The full variable domain, rest sourced from reference TRBV19 and TRBJ1-5, is DGGITQSPKYLFRKEGQNVTLSCEQNLNHDAMYWYRQDPGQGLRLIYYSQIVNDFQKGDIAEGYSVSREKKESFPLTVTSAQKNPTAFYLCASINRGRGNQPQHFGDGTRLSIL.

This clonotype has a handful of counts. The CDR3 nucleotides read TGTGCCTGGAGTGAGACATTAAGGGAGACCCAGTACTTC. Translating gives CAWSETLRETQYF. V gene TRBV30 combines with J gene TRBJ2-5, with unresolved D. The CDR3 totals 13 residues. The germline V and J ends were trimmed by 1 base and 5 bases, with 11 bases remaining between them. Germline V lookup: CDR1 GTSNPN, CDR2 SVGIG (reference sequence).

This clonotype has just a few counts. The chain is built from TRBV6-5 and TRBJ1-1; tentatively, D is TRBD1 (6 bases). Between the trimmed V and J ends, which lost 2 bases and 5 bases, there was a span of 18 bases. Germline V gives CDR1 MNHEY, CDR2 SVGAGI. CDR3 length equals 16 residues. The CDR3 DNA reads TGTGCCAGCAGTTACACATTAGGGGGGGCCCGGACTGAAGCTTTCTTT. As protein: CASSYTLGGARTEAFF.

In its sample, this clonotype was seen a few times. The genes are TRBV19 and TRBJ1-5, with D possibly being TRBD1 (5 bases). Germline assignment: CDR1 LNHDA and CDR2 SQIVND (reference sequence). The CDR3 runs to 13 residues. V dropped 11 bases and J dropped 3 bases, with 14 bases sitting between them. Here the CDR3 reads CASSRGHNQPQHF. The CDR3 nucleotides read TGTGCCTCCTCCCGCGGACACAATCAGCCCCAGCATTTT.